A single sample is the source of the 18 T cell receptor beta chains below, sequenced in a study of blood T cell repertoires in COVID-19. The table came from immunoSEQ multiplex PCR; TCRdb's copy has only in-frame clones and leaves some out. The sample lists approximately 80,000 clones; approximately 90% were seen once. The sequenced material came from peripheral blood. These receptors were collected from an elderly woman with acute or convalescent COVID-19.

The rearrangement joins TRBV7-2 to TRBJ1-2; maybe TRBD1 (5 bases). CDR3 length: 13 residues. Germline CDR1 reads SGHTA; CDR2 reads FQGNSA. Trimming took off 2 bases at V and 7 bases at J, with 11 bases between the two ends. This CDR3 reads CASSLRGTSGYTF. In DNA, the CDR3 is TGTGCCAGCAGCTTAAGAGGGACTAGTGGCTACACCTTC.

The rearrangement uses TRBV10-3 and TRBJ1-5, with a weak D call TRBD1 (6 bases). V lost 3 bases, J lost 1 base, and 10 bases lay in between. Germline CDR1 and CDR2: ENHRY and SYGVKD. This CDR3 is 15 amino acids long. DNA for the CDR3: TGTGCCATCAGTGATCCGGGACACAGCAATCAGCCCCAGCATTTT. Protein: CAISDPGHSNQPQHF.

V gene TRBV19 combines with J gene TRBJ1-3; a weak D match, TRBD1 (5 bases). Germline loops: CDR1 LNHDA, CDR2 SQIVND (reference sequence). This CDR3 region has 15 residues. V lost 5 bases to trimming and J lost 6 bases, with 17 bases between them. The CDR3 spells CASSSPGGAENTIYF. For the CDR3, the DNA is TGTGCCAGTAGTTCCCCTGGTGGGGCAGAAAACACCATATATTTT.

The rearrangement links TRBV25-1 to TRBJ1-1; a weak D match, TRBD1 (6 bases). Trimming pared 6 bases from V and 3 bases from J, leaving 11 bases between. This CDR3 has 13 amino acids. The germline CDR1 and CDR2 sequences are MGHDK and SYGVNS. The CDR3 nucleotides are TGTGCCAGCAGCCGATACAGGGACACTGAAGCTTTCTTT. It is translated as CASSRYRDTEAFF.

The rearrangement uses TRBV2 and TRBJ2-7; 8 nucleotides match TRBD2. The CDR3 length is 15 residues. V lost 1 base, J lost 2 bases, and 4 bases stayed unmatched. Germline V gives CDR1 SNHLY, CDR2 FYNNEI. CDR3 residues: CASSEDLAGPYEQYF. The CDR3 DNA follows: TGTGCCAGCAGTGAAGACCTAGCGGGCCCCTACGAGCAGTACTTC.

This sequence joins TRBV27 and TRBJ2-7, with 11 nucleotides matching TRBD2. The CDR3 totals 15 residues. CDR1 is MNHEY and CDR2 is SMNVEV in the germline V gene (reference sequence). The J segment lost 0 bases and the V segment lost 5 bases, leaving 3 bases of the junction unmatched. The CDR3 loop reads CASSRLAGSSYEQYF. In nucleotides, the CDR3 is TGTGCCAGCAGTCGACTAGCGGGGAGCTCCTACGAGCAGTACTTC.

The genes are TRBV12-5 and TRBJ1-1, with TRBD1 identical over 7 bases. Germline CDR1 LGHNT, CDR2 FRNRAP. The CDR3 contains 15 residues. The V gene end was trimmed by 0 bases and the J gene end by 8 bases; junction bases not matched to a gene: 9. Here the CDR3 DNA reads TGTGCTAGTGGTTTGGTTACCGGACAGGCCATAGAAGCTTTCTTT. It codes for CASGLVTGQAIEAFF.

The V call is TRBV20-1, the J call TRBJ1-2; the D is unclear. This CDR3 contains 11 residues. Germline V gene data show CDR1 as DFQATT and CDR2 as SNEGSKA (reference sequence). Trimming cost V 1 base and J 5 bases, with 5 bases left between them. The CDR3, as DNA: TGCAGTGCTAGAGGAGGGTATGGCTACACCTTC. Residues: CSARGGYGYTF.

The gene calls are TRBV3-1 (or the pseudogene TRBV3-2) and TRBJ2-2; the D gene is possibly TRBD1 (5 bases). The V gene lost 4 bases and the J gene lost 0 bases, with 9 bases spanning the gap. Germline values: CDR1 LGHDT, CDR2 YNNKEL (reference sequence). This CDR3 comprises 15 residues. The CDR3 coding sequence is TGTGCCAGCAGCCGTGGGGCCTCGAACACCGGGGAGCTGTTTTTT. It specifies CASSRGASNTGELFF.

This sequence joins TRBV25-1 and TRBJ2-5, with TRBD1 as a possible D gene (5 bases). The germline V and J ends were trimmed by 5 bases and 1 base, with 8 bases remaining between them. Germline lookup yields CDR1 MGHDK and CDR2 SYGVNS. The CDR3 spans 13 residues. The CDR3 coding sequence is TGTGCCAGCAGTCCCGACAGCCAAGAGACCCAGTACTTC. Its translation is CASSPDSQETQYF.

J is TRBJ2-7 and V is TRBV7-6; TRBD2 agrees at 7 bases. CDR1 is SGHVS, CDR2 FNYEAQ, per germline. This CDR3 has 16 residues. V was pared by 5 bases and J by 4 bases, with 14 bases of the junction left unmatched. The CDR3 coding sequence is TGTGCCAGCAGCGATCCCTGGGGCGGGAGAGAGTACGAGCAGTACTTC. It specifies CASSDPWGGREYEQYF.

The chain has TRBV6-2 or TRBV6-3 and TRBJ2-7; 10 nucleotides match TRBD1. Germline V lookup: CDR1 MNHEY, CDR2 SVGEGT. This CDR3 contains 18 residues. V was pared by 5 bases and J by 2 bases, with 15 bases of the junction left unmatched. The CDR3 DNA reads as TGTGCCAGCAGTCCACTGTCCCGGGACAGGGGCCACCCCTACGAGCAGTACTTC. Translating it yields CASSPLSRDRGHPYEQYF.

This clone was recorded once. The chain uses TRBV4-2 and TRBJ1-2, with 7 bases matching TRBD1. The CDR3 has 15 amino acids. V trimming: 0 bases; J trimming: 8 bases; junction bases outside the gene matches: 9. In germline, CDR1 is LGHNA, CDR2 YNFKEQ. The CDR3 DNA sequence: TGTGCCAGCAGCCAAGATCGGTTGTCAGGGGGAGGCTACACCTTC. Residues: CASSQDRLSGGGYTF.

The CDR3 nucleotides read TGTGCCAGTAGTTTGGGACAGAACTATGGCTACACCTTC. This codes for CASSLGQNYGYTF. The chain carries TRBV19 and TRBJ1-2; TRBD1 matches 7 bases. The CDR3 is 13 residues long. The trim removed 5 bases at V and 2 bases at J, leaving 2 bases unmatched. Germline V gives CDR1 LNHDA, CDR2 SQIVND (reference sequence).

The chain is built from TRBV12-3 or TRBV12-4 and TRBJ1-2; D gene uncertain. The V end lost 4 bases, the J end lost 5 bases, and 8 bases lay between the germline ends. The CDR3 runs to 12 residues. CDR3 residues: CASSSRVYGYTF. CDR3 coding DNA: TGTGCCAGCAGTTCAAGAGTTTATGGCTACACCTTC.

This chain uses TRBV11-1 with TRBJ1-2; D may be TRBD1 (6 bases). The V end was cut by 3 bases, the J end by 3 bases, with 11 bases between. Per germline, CDR1 SGHAT and CDR2 FQDESV (reference sequence). The CDR3 loop spans 14 amino acids. This CDR3 reads CASSFSGQHYGYTF. In DNA, the CDR3 is TGTGCCAGCAGCTTCTCCGGACAGCACTATGGCTACACCTTC.

CDR3 in DNA: TGTGCCAGCTCAACTCAGGGGTTCGGGCGAAACACCATATATTTT. Amino acid sequence: CASSTQGFGRNTIYF. The chain is built from TRBV18 and TRBJ1-3; a possible D gene is TRBD1 (6 bases). Germline-derived CDR1 and CDR2 are KGHSH and LQKENI. Trimming cost V 5 bases and J 5 bases, with 16 bases left between them. The CDR3 runs 15 residues.

This chain connects TRBV4-2 to TRBJ2-2; D remains unclear. Trimming took off 0 bases at V and 5 bases at J, with 7 bases between the two ends. The CDR3 sequence is 14 residues long. In germline, CDR1 is LGHNA, CDR2 YNFKEQ. CDR3 nucleotide sequence: TGTGCCAGCAGCCAAGAAAGACTTACCGGGGAGCTGTTTTTT. Encoded protein: CASSQERLTGELFF.